These 29 T cell receptor beta chains share one sample of origin, sequenced in a study of blood T cells in healthy people across ages. A second PCR, run for roughly 7 to 11 cycles, used a sample-barcoded 5' primer plus a J-beta primer mix. TCRdb fed the 5' RACE reads into MiXCR, producing one record per CDR3 protein. Of some 1,800,000 distinct CDR3 sequences listed, around 42% are singletons. Sequenced input: blood. These receptors all come from a human donor in good health.

The rearrangement joins TRBV27 to TRBJ1-5; D may be TRBD1 (5 bases). The CDR3 spans 13 residues. Germline assignment: CDR1 MNHEY and CDR2 SMNVEV (reference sequence). V lost 5 bases and J 7 bases, leaving 12 bases between the germline ends. The CDR3 region has the DNA TGTGCCAGCAGTCAGGGTTTGCGGCAGCCCCAGCATTTT. Residues: CASSQGLRQPQHF.

This chain links TRBV9 with TRBJ2-5; no definite D call. CDR3 length: 12 residues. Per germline, CDR1 SGDLS and CDR2 YYNGEE. The CDR3 spells CVGSRSQETQYF. In DNA form, the CDR3 reads TGTGTCGGCAGCAGGAGTCAAGAGACCCAGTACTTC. The full variable domain, its missing parts supplied by reference TRBV9 and TRBJ2-5, is DSGVTQTPKHLITATGQRVTLRCSPRSGDLSVYWYQQSLDQGLQFLIQYYNGEERAKGNILERFSAQQFPDLHSELNLSSLELGDSALYFCVGSRSQETQYFGPGTRLLVL.

DNA of the CDR3: TGTGCCACCAGTTCGATGGTAGCGGGGGGGAACACCGGGGAGCTGTTTTTT. Translated: CATSSMVAGGNTGELFF. J is TRBJ2-2 and V is TRBV24-1; 10 bases agree with TRBD2. V shed 6 bases and J 1 base; nucleotides not matched to a gene: 7. The CDR3 is 17 amino acids. Germline V lookup: CDR1 KGHDR, CDR2 SFDVKD.

This clonotype has only a few counts. The rearrangement uses TRBV7-9 and TRBJ1-2; D is uncertain. CDR3 length: 14 amino acids. Looked up from germline, CDR1 is SEHNR and CDR2 is FQNEAQ (reference sequence). V shed 4 bases and J shed 4 bases, with 13 bases lying between them. The CDR3 reads CASSSPRKSYGYTF. CDR3 nucleotide sequence: TGTGCCAGCAGCTCACCTCGTAAGAGCTATGGCTACACCTTC.

This clonotype has only a few counts. This chain links TRBV7-9 with TRBJ2-5; 7 nucleotides match TRBD1. The J call is doubtful: the DNA matches TRBJ2-7 better. CDR3 size: 15 residues. Germline values: CDR1 SEHNR, CDR2 FQNEAQ (reference sequence). This chain's CDR3 is CASSFPQGISTEQYF. The DNA of the CDR3 is TGTGCCAGCAGCTTCCCACAGGGGATCTCTACCGAGCAGTACTTC.

For this clonotype: A junction end diverges from the germline sequence, so it may reflect a read error. J is TRBJ2-2 and V is TRBV5-5, with D possibly being TRBD2 (5 bases). Germline CDR1 reads SGHKS; CDR2 reads YYEKEE (reference sequence). The CDR3 sequence is 15 residues long. The CDR3 loop is CASSLGATNTGERFF. The CDR3 coding sequence is TGTGCCAGCAGCTTGGGGGCAACCAACACCGGGGAGCGGTTTTTT. The whole variable domain, filled in from reference TRBV5-5 and TRBJ2-2, reads DAGVTQSPTHLIKTRGQQVTLRCSPISGHKSVSWYQQVLGQGPQFIFQYYEKEERGRGNFPDRFSARQFPNYSSELNVNALLLGDSALYLCASSLGATNTGERFFGEGSRLTVL.

This sequence joins TRBV20-1 and TRBJ2-3; 7 bases align to TRBD2. The CDR3 is 15 amino acids. CDR1 and CDR2 from the germline V gene are DFQATT and SNEGSKA (reference sequence). V dropped 0 bases and J dropped 5; count of bases not matched to a gene: 8. The CDR3 spells CSARDLMGGGDTQYF. CDR3 nucleotide sequence: TGCAGTGCTAGAGATCTAATGGGGGGGGGAGATACGCAGTATTTT.

This sequence joins TRBV20-1 and TRBJ2-3; D tentatively reads TRBD1 or TRBD2 (7 bases each). The CDR3 is 13 residues long. V was trimmed by 3 bases and J by 4 bases, leaving 11 bases between them. Germline CDR1 DFQATT, CDR2 SNEGSKA (reference sequence). The CDR3: CSARTGRADTQYF. CDR3 bases: TGCAGTGCTAGGACAGGGAGGGCAGATACGCAGTATTTT.

The rearrangement links TRBV5-1 to TRBJ1-1, with D possibly matching TRBD1 (5 bases). V lost 1 base and J lost 6, with 13 bases in between. The germline V gene encodes CDR1 SGHRS and CDR2 YFSETQ. The CDR3 consists of 14 residues. CDR3 coding DNA: TGCGCCAGCAGCTTGTTCAGGGCTTCCCCTGAAGCTTTCTTT. Translating it yields CASSLFRASPEAFF.

This chain uses TRBV29-1 with TRBJ2-3, with 8 positions matching TRBD1. Germline V CDR1 and CDR2: SQVTM, ANQGSEA. The junction had 3 bases not matched to a gene; V was cut back by 5 bases and J by 2 bases. The CDR3 length is 13 residues. The DNA of the CDR3 is TGCAGCGTTTGGACAGGGAACACAGATACGCAGTATTTT. Translating gives CSVWTGNTDTQYF.

CDR3 bases: TGCAGTGGGGTGTTACCCTCCTACAATGAGCAGTTCTTC. Translating gives CSGVLPSYNEQFF. The genes are TRBV20-1 and TRBJ2-1; no clear D. V was shortened by 7 bases and J by 0 bases, with 10 bases between the two germline ends. Germline assignment: CDR1 DFQATT and CDR2 SNEGSKA (reference sequence). The CDR3 is 13 residues long.

This clonotype was picked up a small number of times. The rearrangement links TRBV7-9 to TRBJ2-1; a weak D match, TRBD2 (6 bases). CDR1 is SEHNR, CDR2 FQNEAQ, per germline (reference sequence). Trimming pared 6 bases from V and 9 bases from J, leaving 18 bases between. This CDR3 comprises 14 residues. The CDR3 coding sequence is TGTGCCAGCAGTTCTAAACTAGCTGCCAGTGAGCAGTTCTTC. This gives the protein CASSSKLAASEQFF. The whole variable domain, filled in from reference TRBV7-9 and TRBJ2-1, reads DTGVSQNPRHKITKRGQNVTFRCDPISEHNRLYWYRQTLGQGPEFLTYFQNEAQLEKSRLLSDRFSAERPKGSFSTLEIQRTEQGDSAMYLCASSSKLAASEQFFGPGTRLTVL.

This clonotype was counted only a few times. The chain is built from TRBV29-1 and TRBJ2-7; maybe TRBD2 (6 bases). The germline V gene has CDR1 SQVTM and CDR2 ANQGSEA. Trimming removed 7 bases from V and 4 bases from J, with 14 bases in between. This CDR3 contains 12 residues. Here the CDR3 DNA reads TGCAGCGGGGGGGAAGTACCGTACGAGCAGTACTTC. Encoded protein: CSGGEVPYEQYF.

V usage is TRBV7-2 and J usage is TRBJ1-1; D gene ambiguous. V lost 6 bases to trimming and J lost 2 bases, with 10 bases between them. Germline V gene sequence: CDR1 SGHTA, CDR2 FQGNSA. The CDR3 is made up of 13 amino acids. Here the CDR3 DNA reads TGTGCCAGCAGGGACGTATTTAACACTGAAGCTTTCTTT. It specifies CASRDVFNTEAFF.

The V and J genes are TRBV12-3 or TRBV12-4 and TRBJ2-1, with D uncertain. The CDR3 is 12 residues long. The V end lost 5 bases, the J end lost 3 bases, and 5 bases lay between the germline ends. The CDR3 region has the DNA TGTGCCAGCAGTAGGTTCTACAATGAGCAGTTCTTC. This translates into CASSRFYNEQFF.

This chain links TRBV6-6 with TRBJ1-5, with 7 nucleotides matching TRBD1. Germline V CDR1 and CDR2: MNHNY, SVGAGI (reference sequence). The CDR3 sequence is 17 residues long. J lost 1 base, V lost 7 bases, and 13 bases had no gene match. The CDR3: CASTLLGDSTSNQPQHF. The CDR3, as DNA: TGTGCCAGCACTTTACTAGGGGACAGTACCAGCAATCAGCCCCAGCATTTT.

The rearrangement links TRBV3-1 to TRBJ1-2; weak D call: TRBD1 (5 bases). Germline V gene sequence: CDR1 LGHDT, CDR2 YNNKEL (reference sequence). Trimming left V 0 bases short and J 5 bases short, with 13 bases between. The CDR3 sequence is 15 residues long. CDR3 sequence reads: CASSQEGTGRYGYTF. In nucleotides, the CDR3 is TGTGCCAGCAGCCAAGAAGGGACCGGGAGGTATGGCTACACCTTC.

This clonotype was observed a handful of times. This chain connects TRBV10-3 to TRBJ1-1; 8 bases are shared with TRBD1. V trimming: 7 bases; J trimming: 4 bases; junction bases outside the gene matches: 8. Germline CDR1 ENHRY, CDR2 SYGVKD. CDR3 size: 14 residues. The chain's CDR3 is CAITRGQGTTEAFF. The CDR3 nucleotides read TGTGCCATCACCAGAGGACAGGGAACCACTGAAGCTTTCTTT.

The genes are TRBV6-2 or TRBV6-3 and TRBJ1-2; possibly TRBD1 for D (5 bases). Per the germline V gene, CDR1 is MNHEY and CDR2 is SVGEGT. V was cut by 11 bases and J by 6 bases, with 16 bases left in between. This CDR3 is 12 amino acids long. This CDR3 is CAGGTPRDGYTF. The CDR3 DNA sequence: TGTGCCGGCGGCACGCCCAGGGATGGCTACACCTTC.

This clonotype was picked up a small number of times. The chain joins TRBV9 to TRBJ2-7, with a weak D call TRBD2 (6 bases). V dropped 0 bases and J dropped 5 bases, with 12 bases sitting between them. The length of the CDR3 is 14 residues. Germline CDR1 is SGDLS and CDR2 is YYNGEE. The chain's CDR3 is CASSVAGGSDEQYF. The CDR3 DNA is TGTGCCAGCAGCGTAGCTGGGGGGAGCGACGAGCAGTACTTC. Together with reference TRBV9 and TRBJ2-7, the CDR3 gives the full variable domain: DSGVTQTPKHLITATGQRVTLRCSPRSGDLSVYWYQQSLDQGLQFLIQYYNGEERAKGNILERFSAQQFPDLHSELNLSSLELGDSALYFCASSVAGGSDEQYFGPGTRLTVT.

V gene TRBV2 combines with J gene TRBJ1-2; D remains ambiguous. V was trimmed by 0 bases and J by 0 bases, leaving 11 bases between them. Germline lookup yields CDR1 SNHLY and CDR2 FYNNEI. The CDR3 is made up of 16 amino acids. This CDR3 reads CASSEALRRTNYGYTF. In nucleotides, the CDR3 is TGTGCCAGCAGTGAAGCGCTTCGACGGACTAACTATGGCTACACCTTC.

The V gene is TRBV9, the J gene TRBJ2-7; unclear D gene. The CDR3 has 15 amino acids. Germline assignment: CDR1 SGDLS and CDR2 YYNGEE. V lost 2 bases and J 2 bases, leaving 14 bases between the germline ends. CDR3 bases: TGTGCCAGCAGCGTGAAGGGTAGTGGGGCCTACGAGCAGTACTTC. Translated, it gives CASSVKGSGAYEQYF.

V and J are TRBV20-1 and TRBJ1-2; tentatively, D is TRBD1 (5 bases). The germline V gene encodes CDR1 DFQATT and CDR2 SNEGSKA (reference sequence). This CDR3 region has 15 residues. V gave up 5 bases and J gave up 1 base, with 17 bases separating them. CDR3 in amino acids: CSAFSAWGGNYGYTF. The CDR3 nucleotides are TGCAGTGCTTTTAGCGCGTGGGGGGGTAACTATGGCTACACCTTC.

The CDR3 sequence is CASSQEGTGNSYNEQFF. The DNA for the CDR3 is TGTGCCAGCAGCCAAGAAGGAACGGGGAACTCCTACAATGAGCAGTTCTTC. The chain recombines TRBV4-2 with TRBJ2-1, with a possible D match to TRBD2 (5 bases). The germline gives CDR1 LGHNA, CDR2 YNFKEQ. The CDR3 runs to 17 residues. Trimming took 0 bases from V and 0 from J, leaving 12 bases between them.

V and J are TRBV12-3 or TRBV12-4 and TRBJ1-2; tentatively, D is TRBD1 (5 bases). With 8 bases removed from V and 7 bases from J, the gap between germline ends came to 23 bases. The CDR3 sequence is 15 residues long. This CDR3 reads CASGARRAGLGGYTF. CDR3 bases: TGTGCCAGCGGGGCGAGACGGGCAGGGCTAGGTGGCTACACCTTC.

This clonotype was observed many times. The rearrangement links TRBV5-1 to TRBJ2-3; no firm D call. V was pared by 0 bases and J by 2 bases, with 4 bases between. CDR3 length: 13 amino acids. Germline V gives CDR1 SGHRS, CDR2 YFSETQ. DNA for the CDR3: TGCGCCAGCAGCTTGGTCCCCACAGATACGCAGTATTTT. Residues: CASSLVPTDTQYF.

The CDR3 loop is CASSQSDFRDEQYF. In DNA form, the CDR3 reads TGCGCCAGCAGCCAATCGGACTTCAGGGATGAGCAGTACTTC. The chain employs TRBV5-1 and TRBJ2-7, with D perhaps being TRBD1 or TRBD2 (5 bases each). CDR1 and CDR2 (germline): SGHRS, YFSETQ. Between the trimmed V and J ends, which lost 4 bases and 7 bases, there was a span of 18 bases. The CDR3 is 14 amino acids.

The V and J genes are TRBV12-3 or TRBV12-4 and TRBJ2-5; the D gene is possibly TRBD1 (5 bases). CDR3 length: 14 amino acids. V was shortened by 3 bases and J by 5 bases, with 13 bases between the two germline ends. The CDR3 bases are TGTGCCAGCAGTTTGGCGACAGTTGGTGAGACCCAGTACTTC. Protein product: CASSLATVGETQYF.

In this sample, this clonotype turned up a few times. The CDR3, as DNA: TGTGCCAGCAGCTGGAGCGGGGGCGGAAACAATGAGCAGTTCTTC. Its protein is CASSWSGGGNNEQFF. V gene TRBV7-2 combines with J gene TRBJ2-1, with 8 bases fitting TRBD2. Trimming at V came to 4 bases and at J to 5 bases, leaving 7 bases not matched to a gene. The CDR3 totals 15 residues. Germline CDR1 is SGHTA and CDR2 is FQGNSA.